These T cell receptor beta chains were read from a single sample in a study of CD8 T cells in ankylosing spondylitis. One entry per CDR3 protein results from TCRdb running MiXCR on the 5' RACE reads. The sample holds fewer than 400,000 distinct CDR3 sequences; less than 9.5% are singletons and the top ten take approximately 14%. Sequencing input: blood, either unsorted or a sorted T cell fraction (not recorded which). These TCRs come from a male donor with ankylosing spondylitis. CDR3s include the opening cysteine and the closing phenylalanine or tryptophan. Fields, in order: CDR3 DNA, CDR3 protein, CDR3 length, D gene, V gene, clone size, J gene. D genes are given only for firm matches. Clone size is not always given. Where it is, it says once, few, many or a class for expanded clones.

cdr3_nt: TGCAGTGCGCCGGGGCCAGGGGTCAACGAGCAGTACTTC
cdr3_aa: CSAPGPGVNEQYF
cdr3_length: 13
d_call: -
v_call: TRBV20-1
clone_size: few
j_call: TRBJ2-7

cdr3_nt: TGCAGTGCCGCCTGGCCGGGACTAGCGGGAGTTGAGCAGTTCTTC
cdr3_aa: CSAAWPGLAGVEQFF
cdr3_length: 15
d_call: TRBD2
v_call: TRBV20-1
clone_size: many
j_call: TRBJ2-1

cdr3_nt: TGTGCCAGCAGCTTAGAAGTTTATGAGCAGTTCTTC
cdr3_aa: CASSLEVYEQFF
cdr3_length: 12
d_call: -
v_call: TRBV7-9
clone_size: -
j_call: TRBJ2-1

cdr3_nt: TGCGCCAGCAGCCAGGGGACTAGCCATACGCAGTATTTT
cdr3_aa: CASSQGTSHTQYF
cdr3_length: 13
d_call: TRBD2
v_call: TRBV5-1
clone_size: -
j_call: TRBJ2-3

cdr3_nt: TGCGCCAGCAGCTTGAGGGGGTATGAGCAGTTCTTC
cdr3_aa: CASSLRGYEQFF
cdr3_length: 12
d_call: -
v_call: TRBV5-1
clone_size: medium-sized
j_call: TRBJ2-1

cdr3_nt: TGTGCCAGCAGACTTAATCTAGGCACTGAAGCTTTCTTT
cdr3_aa: CASRLNLGTEAFF
cdr3_length: 13
d_call: -
v_call: TRBV11-2
clone_size: few
j_call: TRBJ1-1

cdr3_nt: TGTGCCAGCAGCCAGGCTGGACAGGGGGTCCAGCCCCAGCATTTT
cdr3_aa: CASSQAGQGVQPQHF
cdr3_length: 15
d_call: TRBD1
v_call: TRBV4-2
clone_size: many
j_call: TRBJ1-5

cdr3_nt: TGCGCCAGCAGTCCCGGGACAGGCAACACTGAAGCTTTCTTT
cdr3_aa: CASSPGTGNTEAFF
cdr3_length: 14
d_call: TRBD1
v_call: TRBV4-3
clone_size: many
j_call: TRBJ1-1

cdr3_nt: TGTGCCAGCAGCTTAGCGGGAGGCAAAGAGACCCAGTACTTC
cdr3_aa: CASSLAGGKETQYF
cdr3_length: 14
d_call: -
v_call: TRBV7-9
clone_size: -
j_call: TRBJ2-5

cdr3_nt: TGTGCCAGTAGTAGAGGGGTTGGTCACACCGGGGAGCTGTTTTTT
cdr3_aa: CASSRGVGHTGELFF
cdr3_length: 15
d_call: -
v_call: TRBV19
clone_size: -
j_call: TRBJ2-2

cdr3_nt: TGCGCCAGCAGCTTGTCCCCGGACAGGGGGTCTGAAGCTTTCTTT
cdr3_aa: CASSLSPDRGSEAFF
cdr3_length: 15
d_call: TRBD1
v_call: TRBV5-1
clone_size: -
j_call: TRBJ1-1

cdr3_nt: TGTGCCAGCACGGGGGAAGAGACCCAGTACTTC
cdr3_aa: CASTGEETQYF
cdr3_length: 11
d_call: -
v_call: TRBV2
clone_size: many
j_call: TRBJ2-5

cdr3_nt: TGTGCCAGCGTCTCGGGGGTGAGCGGCTACAATGAGCAGTTCTTC
cdr3_aa: CASVSGVSGYNEQFF
cdr3_length: 15
d_call: -
v_call: TRBV6-1
clone_size: few
j_call: TRBJ2-1

cdr3_nt: TGTGCCAGCATCATCGGGGGGCCAGGGGTCAACGTCCTGACTTTC
cdr3_aa: CASIIGGPGVNVLTF
cdr3_length: 15
d_call: -
v_call: TRBV28
clone_size: -
j_call: TRBJ2-6

cdr3_nt: TGCAGCGTTGAAGAACGGACAGGCGAGAGGCCAGATACGCAGTATTTT
cdr3_aa: CSVEERTGERPDTQYF
cdr3_length: 16
d_call: TRBD1
v_call: TRBV29-1
clone_size: many
j_call: TRBJ2-3

cdr3_nt: TGTGCCAGCAGCCAAGTCCCAGACAGGGTGTACGAGCAGTACTTC
cdr3_aa: CASSQVPDRVYEQYF
cdr3_length: 15
d_call: TRBD1
v_call: TRBV4-2
clone_size: -
j_call: TRBJ2-7

cdr3_nt: TGCGCCAGCAGCCCCGGGACAGTTAACCAAGGAGGGCAACAGCCCCAGCATTTT
cdr3_aa: CASSPGTVNQGGQQPQHF
cdr3_length: 18
d_call: TRBD1
v_call: TRBV4-1
clone_size: many
j_call: TRBJ1-5

cdr3_nt: TGTGCCAGCAGCTTAGCGAGCGGCAGTGAGCAGTTCTTC
cdr3_aa: CASSLASGSEQFF
cdr3_length: 13
d_call: -
v_call: TRBV7-6
clone_size: few
j_call: TRBJ2-1

cdr3_nt: TGTGCCACCAGTGATGCTGGACAGGGGGCTATTTCCAATCAGCCCCAGCATTTT
cdr3_aa: CATSDAGQGAISNQPQHF
cdr3_length: 18
d_call: TRBD1
v_call: TRBV24-1
clone_size: -
j_call: TRBJ1-5

cdr3_nt: TGTGCCAGCAGTTCCACACGCGGTTACACAGATACGCAGTATTTT
cdr3_aa: CASSSTRGYTDTQYF
cdr3_length: 15
d_call: -
v_call: TRBV6-5
clone_size: -
j_call: TRBJ2-3

cdr3_nt: TGTGCCAGCAGCTTCTTTACGGGAGAGGCTACCAAGGAGACCCAGTACTTC
cdr3_aa: CASSFFTGEATKETQYF
cdr3_length: 17
d_call: -
v_call: TRBV7-8
clone_size: many
j_call: TRBJ2-5

cdr3_nt: TGTGCCATCGGACAGGCATTCAATGAGCAGTTCTTC
cdr3_aa: CAIGQAFNEQFF
cdr3_length: 12
d_call: TRBD1
v_call: TRBV10-3
clone_size: many
j_call: TRBJ2-1

cdr3_nt: TGTGCCAGCAGCCGGGACAAAACCTACGAGCAGTACTTC
cdr3_aa: CASSRDKTYEQYF
cdr3_length: 13
d_call: -
v_call: TRBV6-1
clone_size: few
j_call: TRBJ2-7

cdr3_nt: TGTGCCAGCAGCTTAGCTGCCGGGACTAGATGGTCCAATGAGCAGTTCTTC
cdr3_aa: CASSLAAGTRWSNEQFF
cdr3_length: 17
d_call: TRBD2
v_call: TRBV11-2
clone_size: few
j_call: TRBJ2-1

cdr3_nt: TGTGCCAGCAGCAGTGGGACTAGCGGGAGTGTCACCGGGGAGCTGTTTTTT
cdr3_aa: CASSSGTSGSVTGELFF
cdr3_length: 17
d_call: TRBD2
v_call: TRBV5-5
clone_size: -
j_call: TRBJ2-2

cdr3_nt: TGCGCCAGCAGCTTGGTTCTAGCGGGAACCGGGGAGCTGTTTTTT
cdr3_aa: CASSLVLAGTGELFF
cdr3_length: 15
d_call: TRBD2
v_call: TRBV5-1
clone_size: many
j_call: TRBJ2-2

cdr3_nt: TGCGCCAGCAGGGGTGTCGGGGAGCTGTTTTTT
cdr3_aa: CASRGVGELFF
cdr3_length: 11
d_call: -
v_call: TRBV5-1
clone_size: -
j_call: TRBJ2-2

cdr3_nt: TGCGCCAGCAGCCAAGCTCACCAGGGTGTGGGGAATTCACCCCTCCACTTT
cdr3_aa: CASSQAHQGVGNSPLHF
cdr3_length: 17
d_call: -
v_call: TRBV4-3
clone_size: few
j_call: TRBJ1-6

cdr3_nt: TGTGCTAGTGTCCCGGGAATTGGAGCCCAGTACTTC
cdr3_aa: CASVPGIGAQYF
cdr3_length: 12
d_call: -
v_call: TRBV12-5
clone_size: -
j_call: TRBJ2-5